This TCR beta chain stems from a study of PD-L1 blockade in urothelial cancer. The germline V gene has CDR1 SQVTM and CDR2 ANQGSEA. The CDR3 runs to 15 residues. J lost 4 bases, V lost 6 bases, and 14 bases had no gene match. The table came from immunoSEQ multiplex PCR; TCRdb's copy has only in-frame clones and leaves some out. The sample gives about 80,000 clones, around four fifths of which show up once; less than 8.5% is in the top ten. Time point described: pretreatment peripheral blood. This specimen was PBMCs, taken around atezolizumab (anti-PD-L1) treatment. The chain is built from TRBV29-1 and TRBJ1-2; 7 nucleotides line up with TRBD1. This clonotype originated in a man between 40 and 49 years old with urothelial cancer. The CDR3 DNA reads as TGCAGCGTAGCCGAATTCAGGGGGATCTCCTATGGCTACACCTTC. Translating gives CSVAEFRGISYGYTF.